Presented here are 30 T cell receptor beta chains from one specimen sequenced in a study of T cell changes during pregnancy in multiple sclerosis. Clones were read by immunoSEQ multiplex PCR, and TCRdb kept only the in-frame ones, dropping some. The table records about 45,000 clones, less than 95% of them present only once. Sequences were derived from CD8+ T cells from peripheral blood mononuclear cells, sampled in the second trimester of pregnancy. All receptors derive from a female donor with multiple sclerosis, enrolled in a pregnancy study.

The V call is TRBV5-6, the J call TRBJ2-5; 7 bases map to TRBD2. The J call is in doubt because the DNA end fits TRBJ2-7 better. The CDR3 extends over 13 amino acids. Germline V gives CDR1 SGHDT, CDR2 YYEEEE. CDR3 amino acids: CASSFGGFNEQYF. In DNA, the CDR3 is TGTGCCAGCAGCTTCGGGGGGTTCAACGAGCAGTACTTC.

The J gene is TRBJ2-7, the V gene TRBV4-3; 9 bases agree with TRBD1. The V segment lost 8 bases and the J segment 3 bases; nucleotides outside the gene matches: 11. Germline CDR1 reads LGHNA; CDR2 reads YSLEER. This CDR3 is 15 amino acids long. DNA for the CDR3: TGCGCCAGCGCCAACACCGGGACAGGGAGCTACGAGCAGTACTTC. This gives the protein CASANTGTGSYEQYF.

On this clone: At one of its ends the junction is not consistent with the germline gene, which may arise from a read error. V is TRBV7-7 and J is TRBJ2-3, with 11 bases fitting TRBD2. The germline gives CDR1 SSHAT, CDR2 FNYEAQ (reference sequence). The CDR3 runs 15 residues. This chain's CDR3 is CASSFSGGVADTQYF. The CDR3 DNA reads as TGTGCTAGCAGCTTTAGCGGGGGGGTTGCAGATACGCAGTATTTT.

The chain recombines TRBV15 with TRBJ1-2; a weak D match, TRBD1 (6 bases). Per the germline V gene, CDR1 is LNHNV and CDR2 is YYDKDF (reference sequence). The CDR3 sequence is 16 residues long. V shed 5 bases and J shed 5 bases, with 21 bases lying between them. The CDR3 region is CATSSEGVADWYGYTF. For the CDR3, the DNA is TGTGCCACCAGCTCAGAGGGGGTAGCCGACTGGTATGGCTACACCTTC.

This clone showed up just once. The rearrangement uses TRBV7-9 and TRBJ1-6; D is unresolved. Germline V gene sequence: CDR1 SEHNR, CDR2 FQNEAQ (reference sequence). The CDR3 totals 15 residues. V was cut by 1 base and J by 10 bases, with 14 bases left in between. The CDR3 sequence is CASSLGTAAGSPLHF. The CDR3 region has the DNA TGTGCCAGCAGCTTAGGGACTGCCGCTGGGTCACCCCTCCACTTT.

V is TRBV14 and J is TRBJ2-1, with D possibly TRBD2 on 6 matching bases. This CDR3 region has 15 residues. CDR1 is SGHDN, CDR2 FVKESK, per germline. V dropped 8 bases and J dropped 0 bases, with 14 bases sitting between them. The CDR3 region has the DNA TGTGCCAGCGCTACGGGGGTGAGCTCCTACAATGAGCAGTTCTTC. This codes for CASATGVSSYNEQFF.

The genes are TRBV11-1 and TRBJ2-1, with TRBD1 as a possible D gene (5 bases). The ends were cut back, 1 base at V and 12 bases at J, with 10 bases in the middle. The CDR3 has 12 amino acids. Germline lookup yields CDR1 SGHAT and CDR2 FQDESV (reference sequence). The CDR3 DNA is TGTGCCAGCAGCTTAGGGGGCAAAGCGCAGTTCTTC. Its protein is CASSLGGKAQFF.

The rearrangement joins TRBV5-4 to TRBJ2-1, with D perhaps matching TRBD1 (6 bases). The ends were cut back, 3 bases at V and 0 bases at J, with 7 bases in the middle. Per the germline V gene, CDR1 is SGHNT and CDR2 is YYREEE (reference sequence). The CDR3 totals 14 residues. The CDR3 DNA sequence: TGTGCCAGCAGCTGGGACACCTCCTACAATGAGCAGTTCTTC. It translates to CASSWDTSYNEQFF.

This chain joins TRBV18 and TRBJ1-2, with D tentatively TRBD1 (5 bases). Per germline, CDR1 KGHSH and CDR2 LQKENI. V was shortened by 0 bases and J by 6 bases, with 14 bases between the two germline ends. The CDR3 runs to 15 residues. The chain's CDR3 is CASSPPWGLPDGYTF. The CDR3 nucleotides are TGTGCCAGCTCACCACCGTGGGGCCTGCCCGATGGCTACACCTTC.

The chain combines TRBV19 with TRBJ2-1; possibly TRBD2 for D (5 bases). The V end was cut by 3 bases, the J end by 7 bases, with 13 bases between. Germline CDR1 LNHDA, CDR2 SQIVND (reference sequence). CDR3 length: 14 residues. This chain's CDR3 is CASSIGSAGNEQFF. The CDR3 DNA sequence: TGTGCCAGTAGTATCGGTAGCGCCGGTAATGAGCAGTTCTTC.

In DNA, the CDR3 is TGTGCCAGCAGCCCGGGACTAGCCCCAGATACGCAGTATTTT. This codes for CASSPGLAPDTQYF. The V gene is TRBV4-2, the J gene TRBJ2-3; 9 bases line up with TRBD2. The V gene's germline CDR1 is LGHNA and CDR2 YNFKEQ. V gave up 4 bases and J gave up 4 bases; unmatched junction bases: 3. This CDR3 is built from 14 residues.

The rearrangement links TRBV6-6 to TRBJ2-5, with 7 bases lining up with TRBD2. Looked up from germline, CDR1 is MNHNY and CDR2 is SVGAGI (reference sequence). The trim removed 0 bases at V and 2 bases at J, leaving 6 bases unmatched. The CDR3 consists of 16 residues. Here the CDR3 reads CASSYSPPGGQETQYF. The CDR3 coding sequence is TGTGCCAGCAGTTACTCCCCCCCCGGGGGGCAAGAGACCCAGTACTTC.

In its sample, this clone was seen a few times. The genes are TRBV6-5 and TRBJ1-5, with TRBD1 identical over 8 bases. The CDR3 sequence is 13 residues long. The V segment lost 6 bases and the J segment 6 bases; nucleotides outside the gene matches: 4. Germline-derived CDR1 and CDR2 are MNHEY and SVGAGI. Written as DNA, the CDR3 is TGTGCCAGCAGCGACAGGGGCGGTCAGCCCCAGCATTTT. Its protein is CASSDRGGQPQHF.

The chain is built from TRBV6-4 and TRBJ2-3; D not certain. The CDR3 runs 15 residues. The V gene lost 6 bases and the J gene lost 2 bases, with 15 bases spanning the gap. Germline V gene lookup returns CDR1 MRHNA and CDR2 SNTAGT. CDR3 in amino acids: CASRKTVEVTDTQYF. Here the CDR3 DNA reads TGTGCCAGCAGGAAAACTGTAGAGGTCACAGATACGCAGTATTTT.

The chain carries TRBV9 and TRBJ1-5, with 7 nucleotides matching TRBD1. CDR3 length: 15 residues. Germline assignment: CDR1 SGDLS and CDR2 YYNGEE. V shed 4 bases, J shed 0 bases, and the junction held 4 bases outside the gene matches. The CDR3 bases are TGTGCCAGCAGCCCAGGGGGAAATAGCAATCAGCCCCAGCATTTT. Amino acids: CASSPGGNSNQPQHF.

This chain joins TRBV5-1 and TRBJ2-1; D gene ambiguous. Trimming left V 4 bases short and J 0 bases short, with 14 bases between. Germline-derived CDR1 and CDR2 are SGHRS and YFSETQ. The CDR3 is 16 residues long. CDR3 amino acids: CASSPWAVSSYNEQFF. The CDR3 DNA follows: TGCGCCAGCAGCCCTTGGGCTGTGAGCTCCTACAATGAGCAGTTCTTC.

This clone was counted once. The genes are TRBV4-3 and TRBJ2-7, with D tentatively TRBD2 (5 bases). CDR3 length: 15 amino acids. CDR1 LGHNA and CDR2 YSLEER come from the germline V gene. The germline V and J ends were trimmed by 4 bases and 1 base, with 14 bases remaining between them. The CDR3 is CASSLAISGSYEQYF. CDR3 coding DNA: TGCGCCAGCAGCCTCGCCATCTCGGGATCCTACGAGCAGTACTTC.

The CDR3 DNA is TGTGCCAGCAGCTTTCTAGGGGTTTACAATGAGCAGTTCTTC. Amino acids: CASSFLGVYNEQFF. The chain combines TRBV5-8 with TRBJ2-1; D might be TRBD1 (5 bases). V dropped 2 bases and J dropped 4 bases, with 10 bases sitting between them. The CDR3 has 14 residues. Germline CDR1 SGHTS, CDR2 YDEGEE.

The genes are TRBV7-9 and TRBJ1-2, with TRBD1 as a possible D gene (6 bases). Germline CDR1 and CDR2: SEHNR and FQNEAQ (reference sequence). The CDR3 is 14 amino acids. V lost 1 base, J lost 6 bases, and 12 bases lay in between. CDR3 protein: CASSLEPYRDGYTF. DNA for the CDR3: TGTGCCAGCAGCTTAGAACCTTACAGGGATGGCTACACCTTC.

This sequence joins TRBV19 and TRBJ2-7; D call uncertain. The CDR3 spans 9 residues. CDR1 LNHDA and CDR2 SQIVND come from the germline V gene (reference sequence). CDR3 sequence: CAEAYEQYF. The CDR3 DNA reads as TGTGCTGAGGCCTACGAGCAGTACTTC.

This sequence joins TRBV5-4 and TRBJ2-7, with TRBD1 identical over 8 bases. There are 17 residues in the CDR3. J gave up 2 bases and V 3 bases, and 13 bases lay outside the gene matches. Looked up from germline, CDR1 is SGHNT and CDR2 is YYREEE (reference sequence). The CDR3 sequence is CASSWDRQERGAYEQYF. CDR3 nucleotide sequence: TGTGCCAGCAGCTGGGACAGGCAGGAGAGGGGGGCCTACGAGCAGTACTTC.

CDR3 in amino acids: CASSQEFQGISPLHF. CDR3 coding DNA: TGCGCCAGCAGCCAAGAATTTCAGGGGATTTCACCCCTCCACTTT. V gene TRBV4-3 combines with J gene TRBJ1-6; D is possibly TRBD1 (6 bases). Germline CDR1 LGHNA, CDR2 YSLEER. V lost 0 bases to trimming and J lost 9 bases, with 12 bases between them. The CDR3 contains 15 residues.

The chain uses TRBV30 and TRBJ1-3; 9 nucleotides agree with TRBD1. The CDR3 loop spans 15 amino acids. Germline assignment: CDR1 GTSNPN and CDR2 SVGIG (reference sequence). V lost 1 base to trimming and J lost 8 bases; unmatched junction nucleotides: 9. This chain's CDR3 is CAWSAGQGNSDTIYF. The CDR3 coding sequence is TGTGCCTGGAGTGCGGGACAGGGAAATTCGGACACCATATATTTT.

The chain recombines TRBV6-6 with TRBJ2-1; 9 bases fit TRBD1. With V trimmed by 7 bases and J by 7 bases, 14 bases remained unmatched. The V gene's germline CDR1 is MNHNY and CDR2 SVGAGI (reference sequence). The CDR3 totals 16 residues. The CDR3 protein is CASTDLGDRVVNEQFF. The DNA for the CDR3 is TGTGCCAGCACCGACCTGGGGGACAGGGTAGTGAATGAGCAGTTCTTC.

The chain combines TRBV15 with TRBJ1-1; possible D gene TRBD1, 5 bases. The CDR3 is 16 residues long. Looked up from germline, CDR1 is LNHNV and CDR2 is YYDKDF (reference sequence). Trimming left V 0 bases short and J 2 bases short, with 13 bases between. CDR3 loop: CATSRDRGGSNTEAFF. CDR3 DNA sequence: TGTGCCACCAGCAGAGATCGCGGGGGGTCCAACACTGAAGCTTTCTTT.

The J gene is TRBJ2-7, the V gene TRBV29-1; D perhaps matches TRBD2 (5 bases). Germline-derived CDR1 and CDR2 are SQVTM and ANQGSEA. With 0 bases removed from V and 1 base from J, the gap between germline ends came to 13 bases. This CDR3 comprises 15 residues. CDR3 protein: CSVEDDSEGSYEQYF. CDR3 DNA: TGCAGCGTTGAAGATGATTCCGAGGGTTCCTACGAGCAGTACTTC.

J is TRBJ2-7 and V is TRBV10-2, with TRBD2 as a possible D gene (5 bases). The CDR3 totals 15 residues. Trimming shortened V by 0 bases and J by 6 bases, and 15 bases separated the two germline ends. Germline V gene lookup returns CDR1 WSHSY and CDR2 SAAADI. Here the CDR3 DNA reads TGCGCCAGCAGTGAGTCGGGGATACTAGGACTCGAGCAGTACTTC. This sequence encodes CASSESGILGLEQYF.

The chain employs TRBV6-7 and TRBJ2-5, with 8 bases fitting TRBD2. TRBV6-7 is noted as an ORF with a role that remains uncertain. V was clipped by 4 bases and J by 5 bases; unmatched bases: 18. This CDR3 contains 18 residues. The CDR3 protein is CASSSSGGVPGREETQYF. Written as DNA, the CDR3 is TGTGCCAGCAGTTCATCGGGGGGGGTCCCGGGACGTGAGGAGACCCAGTACTTC.

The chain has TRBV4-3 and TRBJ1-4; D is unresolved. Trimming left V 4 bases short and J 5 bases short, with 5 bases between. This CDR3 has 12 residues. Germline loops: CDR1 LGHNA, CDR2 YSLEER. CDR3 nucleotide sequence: TGCGCCAGCAGCCGACAAAATGAAAAACTGTTTTTT. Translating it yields CASSRQNEKLFF.

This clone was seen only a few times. CDR3 in amino acids: CASSDTGLRSTDTQYF. The DNA for the CDR3 is TGCGCCAGCAGCGATACAGGCCTACGAAGCACAGATACGCAGTATTTT. V and J are TRBV5-1 and TRBJ2-3; tentative D call: TRBD1 (5 bases). V lost 4 bases and J 0 bases, leaving 15 bases between the germline ends. The CDR3 has 16 amino acids. In germline, CDR1 is SGHRS, CDR2 YFSETQ. Based on the CDR3 plus reference TRBV5-1 and TRBJ2-3, the full variable domain is KAGVTQTPRYLIKTRGQQVTLSCSPISGHRSVSWYQQTPGQGLQFLFEYFSETQRNKGNFPGRFSGRQFSNSRSEMNVSTLELGDSALYLCASSDTGLRSTDTQYFGPGTRLTVL.